A selection of T cell receptor beta chains follows, all from one sample in a study of blood T cell repertoires in COVID-19. Clones were read by immunoSEQ multiplex PCR, and TCRdb kept only the in-frame ones, dropping some. The table lists 55,000 to 70,000 clones, approximately 80% of them singletons. Sequencing used peripheral blood. The receptors were sampled from a human donor in a cohort sampled during active COVID-19. Each CDR3 is given with its conserved first and last residue. Each record gives: J gene, V gene, D gene, CDR3 protein. The D gene is left open where the match is weak.

TRBJ2-5,TRBV6-6,.,CASSPLVTETQYF
TRBJ2-5,TRBV11-2,TRBD1,CASSQDGTDGETQYF
TRBJ2-5,TRBV19,.,CASSIEQGTAQYF
TRBJ1-1,TRBV28,TRBD1,CASTGLPGTGRSLNTEAFF
TRBJ2-3,TRBV7-2,.,CASSSFSSTDTQYF
TRBJ1-2,TRBV27,.,CASSFRGAYGYTF
TRBJ2-1,TRBV15,TRBD2,CATSRGRENTYNEQFF
TRBJ1-4,TRBV27,.,CASRPTGIEKLFF
TRBJ2-5,TRBV20-1,TRBD2,CSASLSGSGETQYF
TRBJ1-5,TRBV28,TRBD1,CASQQGARYSNQPQHF
TRBJ1-3,TRBV15,TRBD1,CATSRGGTGRNTIYF
TRBJ2-2,TRBV19,.,CASSIVPQRFLNTGELFF
TRBJ2-6,TRBV5-1,.,CASSSAGVGANVLTF
TRBJ1-2,TRBV6-6,.,CASRQDSYGYTF
TRBJ1-1,TRBV5-4,.,CASGAGPGNTEAFF
TRBJ2-3,TRBV18,.,CASSPPDTTDTQYF
TRBJ2-5,TRBV7-2,.,CASSFPGETQYF
TRBJ2-7,TRBV5-6,.,CASSALSYEQYF
TRBJ1-3,TRBV6-5,TRBD1,CASSPGTGGNTIYF
TRBJ2-1,TRBV11-2,TRBD2,CASSLVGLAGGLGNEQFF
TRBJ2-7,TRBV6-5,.,CASAGTSYEQYF
TRBJ2-1,TRBV7-2,TRBD2,CASSLEVGAGGVNEQFF
TRBJ1-1,TRBV27,.,CASSARGTEAFF
TRBJ2-3,TRBV7-8,.,CASSFGLTDTQYF
TRBJ2-5,TRBV29-1,TRBD2,CSVSLAGVGETQYF
TRBJ2-3,TRBV3-1/TRBV3-2,.,CASSQGGADTQYF
TRBJ1-2,TRBV6-6,TRBD1,CASKTGQGSGYTF
TRBJ2-3,TRBV28,TRBD1,CASSSRPGQGADTQYF
TRBJ2-2,TRBV5-4,.,CASRPGGFSGALNTGELFF
TRBJ1-6,TRBV7-9,TRBD1,CASSLRDRYNSPLHF
TRBJ2-3,TRBV18,TRBD2,CASSSTSLAGTTDTQYF
TRBJ1-6,TRBV30,TRBD1,CAWRAMGQYNSPLHF
TRBJ2-1,TRBV18,TRBD2,CASSPKRGDNEQFF
TRBJ1-6,TRBV4-2,.,CASSQGHLDNSPLHF
TRBJ2-7,TRBV7-8,TRBD1,CASSFAGQVYEQYF
TRBJ1-5,TRBV6-6,.,CASTQYRDQPQHF
TRBJ2-3,TRBV2,.,CASRRNQADTQYF
TRBJ2-5,TRBV6-1,.,CASAQGRARETQYF
TRBJ2-3,TRBV6-2/TRBV6-3,TRBD2,CASSQASGGKDTQYF
TRBJ2-5,TRBV10-3,TRBD2,CAISSTSGGPEETQYF
TRBJ1-2,TRBV19,TRBD1,CASRTTGYGGYTF
TRBJ2-7,TRBV7-6,TRBD2,CASSLAEGTSYEQYF
TRBJ1-5,TRBV7-9,TRBD1,CATGGGNQPQHF
TRBJ2-3,TRBV6-1,TRBD2,CASSERTSGRGDTQYF
TRBJ2-1,TRBV27,.,CASGRGFQTNEQFF
TRBJ2-1,TRBV4-1,TRBD1,CASSQGDRGARPEQFF
TRBJ1-1,TRBV18,.,CASSPRERTEAFF
TRBJ1-2,TRBV19,TRBD1,CASNPTGDNYGYTF
TRBJ1-2,TRBV10-3,TRBD1,CASQGDRGHSGYTF